This TCR beta chain was sequenced in a study of CD8 T cell repertoires and HIV-1 epitope variants. Across the study: The baseline condition was 1M T cells left uncultured.

Germline CDR1 SNHLY, CDR2 FYNNEI. V lost 4 bases, J lost 6 bases, and 19 bases lay in between. The CDR3 extends over 16 amino acids. The repertoire was sequenced with immunoSEQ multiplex PCR; TCRdb's copy has only in-frame clones and lacks some. The sample carries about 5,600 clones, about 60% recorded once. About this clone itself: Its matching antigen is unknown.

The TCR sequence derives from a male donor with HIV. The sequenced sample was cultured CD8+ T cells derived from PBMCs. The chain combines TRBV2 with TRBJ2-1; D may correspond to TRBD1 or TRBD2 (5 bases each). CDR3 amino acids: CASSGGPTRLGNEQFF. CDR3 bases: TGTGCCAGCAGTGGGGGACCAACTAGACTGGGCAATGAGCAGTTCTTC. The whole variable domain, remainder taken from reference TRBV2 and TRBJ2-1, is EPEVTQTPSHQVTQMGQEVILRCVPISNHLYFYWYRQILGQKVEFLVSFYNNEISEKSEIFDDQFSVERPDGSNFTLKIRSTKLEDSAMYFCASSGGPTRLGNEQFFGPGTRLTVL.